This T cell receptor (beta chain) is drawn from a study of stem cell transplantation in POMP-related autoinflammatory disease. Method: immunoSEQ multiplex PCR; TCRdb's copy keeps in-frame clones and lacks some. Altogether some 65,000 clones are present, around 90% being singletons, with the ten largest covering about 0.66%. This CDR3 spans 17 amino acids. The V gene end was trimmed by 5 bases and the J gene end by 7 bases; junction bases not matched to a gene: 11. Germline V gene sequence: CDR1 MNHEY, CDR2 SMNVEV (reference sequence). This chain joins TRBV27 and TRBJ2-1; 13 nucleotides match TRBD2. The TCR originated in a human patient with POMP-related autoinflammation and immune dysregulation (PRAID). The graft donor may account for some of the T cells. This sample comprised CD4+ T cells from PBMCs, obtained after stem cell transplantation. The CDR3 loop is CASSALPGLAGINEQFF. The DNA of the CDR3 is TGTGCCAGCAGTGCCCTCCCGGGACTAGCGGGAATTAATGAGCAGTTCTTC.